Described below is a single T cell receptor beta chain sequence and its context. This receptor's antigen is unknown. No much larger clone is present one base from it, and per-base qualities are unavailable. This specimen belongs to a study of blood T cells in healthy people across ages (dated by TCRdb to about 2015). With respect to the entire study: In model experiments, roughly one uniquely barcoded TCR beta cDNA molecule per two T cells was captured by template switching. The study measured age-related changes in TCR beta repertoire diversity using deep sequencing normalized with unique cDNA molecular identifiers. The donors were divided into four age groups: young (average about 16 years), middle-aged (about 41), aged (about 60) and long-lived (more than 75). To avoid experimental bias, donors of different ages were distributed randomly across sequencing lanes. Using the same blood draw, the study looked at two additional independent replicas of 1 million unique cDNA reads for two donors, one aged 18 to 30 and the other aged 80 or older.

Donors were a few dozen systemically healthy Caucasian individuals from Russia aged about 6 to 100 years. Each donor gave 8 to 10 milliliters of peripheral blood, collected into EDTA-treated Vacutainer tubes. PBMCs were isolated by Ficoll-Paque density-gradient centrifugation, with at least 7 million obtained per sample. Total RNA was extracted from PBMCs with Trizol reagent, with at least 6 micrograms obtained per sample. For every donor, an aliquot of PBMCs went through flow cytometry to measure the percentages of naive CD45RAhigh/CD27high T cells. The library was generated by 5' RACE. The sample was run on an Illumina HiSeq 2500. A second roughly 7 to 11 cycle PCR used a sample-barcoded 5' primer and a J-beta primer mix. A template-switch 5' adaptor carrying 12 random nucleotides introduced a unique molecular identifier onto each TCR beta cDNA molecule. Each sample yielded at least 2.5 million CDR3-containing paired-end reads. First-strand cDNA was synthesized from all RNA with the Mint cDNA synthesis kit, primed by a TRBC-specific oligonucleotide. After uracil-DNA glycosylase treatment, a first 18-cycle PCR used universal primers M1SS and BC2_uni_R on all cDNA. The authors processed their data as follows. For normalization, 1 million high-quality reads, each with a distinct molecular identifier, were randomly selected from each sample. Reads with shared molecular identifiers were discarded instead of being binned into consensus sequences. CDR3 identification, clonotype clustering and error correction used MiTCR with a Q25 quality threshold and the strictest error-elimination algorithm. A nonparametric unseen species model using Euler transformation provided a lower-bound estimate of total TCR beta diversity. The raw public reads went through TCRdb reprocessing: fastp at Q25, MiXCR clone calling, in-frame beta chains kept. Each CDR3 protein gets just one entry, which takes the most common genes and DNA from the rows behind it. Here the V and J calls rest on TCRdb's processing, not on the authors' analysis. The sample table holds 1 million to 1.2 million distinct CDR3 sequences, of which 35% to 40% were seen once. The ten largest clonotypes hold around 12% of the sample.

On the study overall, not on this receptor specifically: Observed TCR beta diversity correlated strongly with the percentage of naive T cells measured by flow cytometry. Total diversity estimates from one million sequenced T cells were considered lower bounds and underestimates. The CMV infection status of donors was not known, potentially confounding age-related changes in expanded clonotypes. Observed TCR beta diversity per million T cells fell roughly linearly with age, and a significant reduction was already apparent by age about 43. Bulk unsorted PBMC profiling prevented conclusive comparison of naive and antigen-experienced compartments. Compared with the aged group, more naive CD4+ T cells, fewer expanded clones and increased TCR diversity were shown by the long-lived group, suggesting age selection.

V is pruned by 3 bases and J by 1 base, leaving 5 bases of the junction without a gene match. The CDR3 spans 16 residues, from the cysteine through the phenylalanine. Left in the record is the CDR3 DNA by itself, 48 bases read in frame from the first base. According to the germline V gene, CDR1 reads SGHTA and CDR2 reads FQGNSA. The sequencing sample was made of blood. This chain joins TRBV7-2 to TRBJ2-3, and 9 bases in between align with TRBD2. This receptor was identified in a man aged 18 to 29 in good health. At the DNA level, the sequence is TGTGCCAGCAGCTTCCTTAGCGGGGGCCGCACAGATACGCAGTATTTT. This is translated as CASSFLSGGRTDTQYF. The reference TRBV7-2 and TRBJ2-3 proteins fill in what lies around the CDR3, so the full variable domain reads GAGVSQSPSNKVTEKGKDVELRCDPISGHTALYWYRQSLGQGLEFLIYFQGNSAPDKSGLPSDRFSAERTGGSVSTLTIQRTQQEDSAVYLCASSFLSGGRTDTQYFGPGTRLTVL.